One and the same sample provided the 20 T cell receptor beta chains below, sequenced in a study of blood T cell repertoires in COVID-19. TCRdb's copy holds only in-frame clones and misses some; the assay was immunoSEQ multiplex PCR. The sample shows 30,000 to 40,000 clones, about nine tenths of them seen only once. Sequencing was carried out using peripheral blood. The receptors derive from a human donor with active COVID-19. The donor label of this sample is uncertain.

The chain carries TRBV6-5 and TRBJ2-7, with D maybe TRBD1 (5 bases). Trimming left V 7 bases short and J 4 bases short, with 14 bases between. Germline values: CDR1 MNHEY, CDR2 SVGAGI. There are 13 residues in the CDR3. CDR3 residues: CASTQQASYEQYF. CDR3 sequence (DNA): TGTGCCAGCACCCAACAGGCCAGTTACGAGCAGTACTTC.

V gene TRBV21-1 combines with J gene TRBJ1-2. TRBV21-1 is listed as a pseudogene. This CDR3 is 16 amino acids long. The CDR3 is CASSKTVQPSNYGYTF. CDR3 nucleotide sequence: TGTGCCAGCAGCAAAACGGTCCAACCTTCTAACTATGGCTACACCTTC.

The rearrangement joins TRBV12-3 or TRBV12-4 to TRBJ2-2; maybe TRBD2 (6 bases). This CDR3 is 13 amino acids long. V was trimmed by 6 bases and J by 12 bases, leaving 17 bases between them. The CDR3 here is CASRRGGVRKLFF. The CDR3 coding sequence is TGTGCCAGCAGACGGGGCGGGGTCAGGAAGCTGTTTTTT.

A single count supports this clone. J is TRBJ2-3 and V is TRBV18, with 8 nucleotides matching TRBD1. V shed 1 base, J shed 1 base, and the junction held 7 bases outside the gene matches. Looked up from germline, CDR1 is KGHSH and CDR2 is LQKENI. This CDR3 contains 17 residues. This CDR3 is CASSPLPGGFGTDTQYF. DNA for the CDR3: TGTGCCAGCTCACCACTTCCAGGGGGCTTTGGCACAGATACGCAGTATTTT.

V is TRBV4-1 and J is TRBJ2-5, with D uncertain. This CDR3 is 13 amino acids long. Germline assignment: CDR1 MGHRA and CDR2 YSYEKL. Trimming stripped 3 bases from V and 2 bases from J, with 7 bases between. CDR3 region: CASSHRLQETQYF. The CDR3 DNA follows: TGCGCCAGCAGCCACAGATTACAAGAGACCCAGTACTTC.

The chain links TRBV19 to TRBJ2-1, with 16 bases that match TRBD2. J was trimmed by 7 bases and V by 3 bases; bases with no gene match: 3. Germline CDR1 reads LNHDA; CDR2 reads SQIVND (reference sequence). This CDR3 has 16 amino acids. CDR3 protein: CASSIWGLAGGNEQFF. In DNA form, the CDR3 reads TGTGCCAGTAGTATTTGGGGACTAGCGGGGGGGAATGAGCAGTTCTTC. Filled out from reference TRBV19 and TRBJ2-1, the complete variable domain reads DGGITQSPKYLFRKEGQNVTLSCEQNLNHDAMYWYRQDPGQGLRLIYYSQIVNDFQKGDIAEGYSVSREKKESFPLTVTSAQKNPTAFYLCASSIWGLAGGNEQFFGPGTRLTVL.

The V and J genes are TRBV27 and TRBJ1-2, with unresolved D. The germline CDR1 and CDR2 sequences are MNHEY and SMNVEV (reference sequence). V lost 4 bases, J lost 4 bases, and 13 bases lay in between. The CDR3 has 14 residues. CDR3 protein: CASSSAREIYGYTF. DNA of the CDR3: TGTGCCAGCAGTTCCGCTCGGGAAATCTATGGCTACACCTTC.

The V gene is TRBV4-2, the J gene TRBJ1-3, with no clear D. The CDR3 loop spans 14 amino acids. CDR1 and CDR2 from the germline V gene are LGHNA and YNFKEQ. Trimming pared 0 bases from V and 4 bases from J, leaving 7 bases between. The CDR3 region has the DNA TGTGCCAGCAGCCAAGACAGGTTGGGAAACACCATATATTTT. Protein: CASSQDRLGNTIYF.

Written as DNA, the CDR3 is TGTGCCAGCGGCGGGCCAGGCAACAATGAGCAGTTCTTC. This sequence encodes CASGGPGNNEQFF. The chain recombines TRBV19 with TRBJ2-1; D possibly corresponds to TRBD2 (5 bases). With 9 bases removed from V and 5 bases from J, the gap between germline ends came to 14 bases. From germline, CDR1 is LNHDA and CDR2 SQIVND (reference sequence). There are 13 residues in the CDR3.

The V call is TRBV24-1, the J call TRBJ2-1; TRBD2 aligns across 7 bases. V lost 6 bases, J lost 0 bases, and 4 bases stayed unmatched. CDR3 length: 15 amino acids. Germline V gives CDR1 KGHDR, CDR2 SFDVKD. As DNA, the CDR3 is TGTGCCACCAGTCCAGCGGGGAGCTCCTACAATGAGCAGTTCTTC. Its protein is CATSPAGSSYNEQFF.

The chain is built from TRBV7-9 and TRBJ1-2; weak D call: TRBD1 (5 bases). The CDR3 length is 15 residues. Trimming took 3 bases from V and 8 from J, leaving 19 bases between them. Germline CDR1 is SEHNR and CDR2 is FQNEAQ (reference sequence). CDR3 sequence: CASSLAGAGTYGYTF. The CDR3 DNA is TGTGCCAGCAGCTTGGCCGGCGCGGGGACTTACGGCTACACCTTC.

This sequence joins TRBV4-3 and TRBJ1-2; TRBD1 matches at 9 bases. This CDR3 contains 17 residues. Germline V gives CDR1 LGHNA, CDR2 YSLEER. With V trimmed by 0 bases and J by 4 bases, 9 bases remained unmatched. The chain's CDR3 is CASSQDGRDRVIYGYTF. CDR3 in DNA: TGCGCCAGCAGCCAAGATGGGAGGGACAGGGTAATCTATGGCTACACCTTC.

The chain links TRBV18 to TRBJ2-7; no definite D call. V lost 6 bases and J lost 1, with 16 bases in between. From germline, CDR1 is KGHSH and CDR2 LQKENI. There are 15 residues in the CDR3. The CDR3 protein is CASSRGGGVSYEQYF. The CDR3 nucleotides are TGTGCCAGCTCCCGCGGTGGCGGCGTTTCCTACGAGCAGTACTTC.

This chain links TRBV7-9 with TRBJ2-2, with D possibly matching TRBD1 (6 bases). The CDR3 is 15 amino acids. CDR1 SEHNR and CDR2 FQNEAQ come from the germline V gene (reference sequence). Trimming left V 5 bases short and J 5 bases short, with 15 bases between. The CDR3 reads CASSKDSSKTGELFF. CDR3 in DNA: TGTGCCAGCAGCAAGGACAGTTCAAAGACCGGGGAGCTGTTTTTT.

The V call is TRBV11-3, the J call TRBJ1-5, with a weak D call TRBD1 (5 bases). The germline gives CDR1 SGHNT, CDR2 YENEEA. With 0 bases removed from V and 3 bases from J, the gap between germline ends came to 12 bases. The CDR3 consists of 16 residues. CDR3 sequence: CASSLESGYDNQPQHF. In DNA form, the CDR3 reads TGTGCCAGCAGCTTAGAATCAGGGTACGACAATCAGCCCCAGCATTTT.

The rearrangement joins TRBV5-8 to TRBJ2-4, with 11 bases identical to TRBD1. CDR3 length: 16 residues. Germline V gives CDR1 SGHTS, CDR2 YDEGEE. After removal of 1 base from V and 4 bases from J, the junction contained 4 bases not matched to a gene. The DNA of the CDR3 is TGTGCCAGCAGCTTGCTTGGGACAGGGGGAAAAAACATTCAGTACTTC. Protein sequence: CASSLLGTGGKNIQYF.

The gene calls are TRBV6-5 and TRBJ1-2; weak D call: TRBD1 (6 bases). The CDR3 contains 14 residues. Germline V gene sequence: CDR1 MNHEY, CDR2 SVGAGI. Deletions cut 6 bases from V and 7 bases from J, with 18 bases between. The CDR3 nucleotides read TGTGCCAGCAGCTCCCCCGGCAGGGGCCGTGGCTACACCTTC. It specifies CASSSPGRGRGYTF.

The chain is built from TRBV6-1 and TRBJ1-2, with TRBD1 matching 11 bases. The junction had 3 bases not matched to a gene; V was cut back by 2 bases and J by 4 bases. Germline lookup yields CDR1 MNHNS and CDR2 SASEGT. The CDR3 covers 15 residues. The chain's CDR3 is CASSEMDRGPYGYTF. The CDR3, as DNA: TGTGCCAGCAGTGAAATGGACAGGGGGCCCTATGGCTACACCTTC.

The chain has TRBV18 and TRBJ1-3, with 8 bases aligning to TRBD1. The CDR3 extends over 16 amino acids. With V trimmed by 1 base and J by 2 bases, 4 bases remained unmatched. Germline CDR1 and CDR2: KGHSH and LQKENI. The CDR3 nucleotides are TGTGCCAGCTCACCACTGGACAGGGATACTGGAAACACCATATATTTT. As protein: CASSPLDRDTGNTIYF. The variable domain in full, completed from reference TRBV18 and TRBJ1-3, reads NAGVMQNPRHLVRRRGQEARLRCSPMKGHSHVYWYRQLPEEGLKFMVYLQKENIIDESGMPKERFSAEFPKEGPSILRIQQVVRGDSAAYFCASSPLDRDTGNTIYFGEGSWLTVV.

The chain recombines TRBV6-5 with TRBJ2-7; perhaps TRBD1 as D (6 bases). This CDR3 is built from 14 residues. Trimming cost V 7 bases and J 2 bases, with 15 bases left between them. CDR1 MNHEY and CDR2 SVGAGI come from the germline V gene. The CDR3 region has the DNA TGTGCCAGCACCGCGACAGGAAGTACCTACGAGCAGTACTTC. As protein: CASTATGSTYEQYF.